The text below deals with one T cell receptor beta chain. Its antigen target is currently unknown. In total, approximately 690 healthy bone marrow donors made up the cohort. At the time of sampling, all cohort members were nominally healthy, though unrecorded immune exposures were likely present. The donor was CMV seronegative and belonged to the group of roughly 330 seronegative cohort members. A peripheral blood sample was collected from each donor, and TCR beta sequencing was performed on peripheral blood mononuclear cells. The Qiagen DNeasy Blood Extraction Kit was used to extract genomic DNA from the blood cell samples. For CDR1 and CDR2, the germline V gene lists LGHNA and YSLEER. The CDR3, cysteine through phenylalanine, is 16 amino acids long. Only CDR3 DNA remains: 48 bases, in frame from the first base. Between the V and J ends, shortened by 1 base and 7 bases respectively, the junction contains 19 bases.

Libraries were built with the immunoSEQ multiplex PCR assay. The multiplex PCR relied on a mix of 60 forward primers for TCR Vbeta segments and 13 reverse primers for TCR Jbeta segments. The CDR3 region of rearranged TCR beta genes was amplified from genomic DNA by a multiplex PCR assay. The amplified TCR beta libraries were sequenced on the Illumina HiSeq System as 87-base-pair reads. The study's own analysis went as follows. In a later analysis, tens of millions of unique TCR beta chains were counted across the 500 to 850 repertoires, and about 10 million of these chains were shared by at least two donors. Raw reads were error-corrected and collapsed into unique sequences with a nearest-neighbor algorithm that merged closely related sequences to remove PCR and sequencing errors. To assign V, D and J gene segments, CDR3 sequences were aligned to IMGT reference sequences. For a sequence to be retained, at least a six-nucleotide match to both a V gene segment and a J gene segment was required. Rearrangements were classified as productive when the CDR3 lacked stop codons and remained in frame with V and J, and all other rearrangements were classified as non-productive. CDR3 was defined according to IMGT convention as the region running from the second conserved V-encoded cysteine to the conserved J-encoded phenylalanine. The earlier analysis of approximately 500 of the donors excluded sequences that lacked an unambiguous match to a single V gene segment. In an earlier analysis of some 590 of the donors, a V segment was called functional when productive rearrangements were above 56.7%, and segregating when the standard deviation between donors exceeded 5%. A statistical classification framework was built for diagnosing cytomegalovirus status from the catalog of TCR beta chain sequences. A later analysis assigned V and J genes by comparing TCR nucleotide sequences with IMGT/GENE-DB human TR gene sequences. A later analysis assigned CDR3 sequences and most-parsimonious VDJ recombination scenarios with the TCRdist pipeline. In a later analysis, each TCR beta chain was defined by its CDR3 amino acid sequence together with its V-gene family, and reads without a unique V-gene family were excluded. To address suspected cross-contamination and a sequencing artifact, a later analysis removed 550 to 750 highly shared, low-generation-probability nucleotide sequences. For each public chain, a later analysis derived a clonal expansion index from normalized ranks of inferred template counts within each repertoire. In a later analysis, generation probabilities were computed with a VDJ recombination model fitted to out-of-frame rearrangements, and the resulting probabilities were checked against IGoR. Hypergeometric tests were used in a later analysis to score TCR-TCR, TCR-HLA and TCR-CMV co-occurrence, with a repertoire-size bias correction applied to the TCR pairs. A later analysis estimated false discovery rates by permuting HLA or CMV assignments 20 times. In a later analysis, co-occurring TCRs were grouped using DBSCAN, with TCRdist sequence similarity added in when clustering inside HLA-allele-positive subsets. For co-occurrence clustering, repertoires with fewer than 30,000 or more than 120,000 public chains were excluded, along with roughly 5 repertoires with anomalous nucleotide sharing. The table was pulled from immuneACCESS by TCRdb, which kept in-frame rearrangements only. Such tables lose some clones; where checked, under half of the loss comes from unresolved V genes, and the rest has no known cause. Clone size and the V and J calls come from that table; the DNA yielded D and trimming. This sample's table lists 150,000 to 200,000 clones. The ten largest clones take up approximately 6.4% of the sample.

The record originates from a study of cytomegalovirus exposure and HLA in healthy donors (dated by TCRdb to about 2017). For the study in its entirety: According to an earlier analysis of a few hundred of the donors, some 180 million T cells yielded roughly 110 million unique TCR beta sequences and around 300 Gb of sequence data. An early release that covered about 600 HLA-typed donors contained 300 to 350 gigabases of sequencing data and around 85 million unique TCR sequences. Among the roughly 380 genotyped donors, about 83% belonged to the genetic ancestry cluster associated with self-reported Caucasian donors. The study was designed to test whether signatures of past pathogen exposure could be identified by cataloging public T cell receptors. The study profiled the T cell repertoires of 500 to 800 subjects by immunosequencing and related them to cytomegalovirus serostatus. Besides the first cohort of 550 to 750 subjects, a separate validation cohort made up of roughly 120 different subjects was used. To predict cytomegalovirus infection status, the study combined high-throughput TCR immunosequencing, statistical association of individual TCRs with disease status, and machine learning. In a later analysis, previously published TCR beta repertoires from some 640 donors were re-analyzed and high-resolution HLA genotyping was added so that TCR occurrence patterns could be studied. The later analysis used no new phenotypic data to find candidate immune exposures, relying instead on TCR beta sequences and their occurrence across donors. An earlier analysis of around 640 of the donors used high-throughput TCR beta sequencing to judge whether each TCR beta V gene segment behaved as functional or pseudogenic. Donor age, sex, ethnicity and CMV serostatus were collected together with the repertoire data. In a later genetic analysis, genome-wide SNP genotypes for about three fifths of the roughly 670 donors were used, and that subset was treated as a discovery cohort. Every repertoire in the discovery cohort had been generated on one and the same sequencing platform. Class I and class II HLA loci were covered by the typing at four-digit resolution. Typing coverage differed by locus: A, B, C, DRB1 and DQB1 were typed in roughly 620-640 donors, DQA1 in about 500, DPA1 in over 600, and DPB1 in just under 490. Because of strong linkage in the cohort, four to six DR-DQ haplotypes were treated as single units for association and clustering. Across approximately 400 genotyped donors of the cohort, an average of about 220,000 unique TCR beta nucleotide sequences per donor were sequenced, and 15% to 20% of those sequences were non-productive.

The paper as a whole reports these results and caveats: Some IMGT-functional V segments, including TRBV6-2 and TRBV6-3, could not be told apart with the 87-base-pair reads, so those segments were excluded. Immune exposure information for the cohort was limited to CMV serostatus. In a later analysis, the rate of TCR association differed among HLA loci, with DRB1 alleles having the most associated TCRs and HLA-C alleles having the fewest. A later genetic analysis associated a missense DCLRE1C variant with V-gene and J-gene trimming of TCR beta chains, and an independent cohort replicated the association. Only TCR beta chains were sequenced in this cohort, and the absence of alpha or paired-chain data limited detectable features. Most CMV-associated TCR beta chains appeared to be HLA-restricted in a later analysis, and the HLA associations seemed to be driven largely by CMV exposure. The study gave a list of about 160 TCR beta chains associated with cytomegalovirus. The authors suggested that the approach could potentially be generalized to other disease states and immunological phenotypes. Broadly in line with IMGT annotations, most TCR beta V segments showed up in productive rearrangements about 90% or about 30% of the time in an earlier analysis of approximately 640 of the donors. Linkage disequilibrium might explain the correlated functional status among segregating V segments, but an unknown experimental factor could not be excluded. The classifier was reported to diagnose cytomegalovirus status with high specificity and sensitivity in both the original and validation cohorts. While some public TCRs were present in many individuals, most TCR sequences turned up only very rarely across donors. Compared with the roughly 670-donor mean, donors in an Asian-associated ancestry cluster had fewer N-insertions in productive TCRs, according to a later genetic analysis. In vitro tests confirmed that a few of the cytomegalovirus-associated TCR beta chains recognize cytomegalovirus antigens. Some 16 rarely observed V segments, including chromosome 9 orphons, were excluded from the earlier analysis of approximately 500 of the donors because counts were too low. In a later analysis, several top co-occurrence clusters were reported to appear linked to parvovirus B19, influenza, CMV and Epstein-Barr virus. HLA typing was unavailable for some donors at each locus, so association tests used only the typed subset. A further reported finding was that TCR beta sequences accurately predicted the HLA-A and HLA-B alleles for most subjects in the first cohort. Presence/absence analyses assumed roughly uniform sequencing depth across donors, an assumption that may not hold. Specific HLA alleles were associated with 15,000 to 20,000 TCR beta sequences at a false discovery rate of 0.05 in a later analysis. A later analysis found that HLA-associated TCR beta chains were more clonally expanded and had lower generation probabilities than equally common non-associated chains. Strong co-occurrence of HLA alleles, especially DR and DQ, made assigning TCR associations to individual alleles difficult. A cluster of highly shared sequence variants was judged likely to be a technical artifact of the sequencing pipeline.

The chain uses TRBV4-3 and TRBJ1-2, and possibly TRBD1, on 5 matching bases. What was sequenced was PBMCs. This receptor was identified in a man aged 25 to 40 in good health and CMV-seronegative. The DNA sequence follows: TGCGCCAGCAGCCAAGGGTGGGGCGCACCCTATCCTGGCTACACCTTC. Its amino acids are CASSQGWGAPYPGYTF.